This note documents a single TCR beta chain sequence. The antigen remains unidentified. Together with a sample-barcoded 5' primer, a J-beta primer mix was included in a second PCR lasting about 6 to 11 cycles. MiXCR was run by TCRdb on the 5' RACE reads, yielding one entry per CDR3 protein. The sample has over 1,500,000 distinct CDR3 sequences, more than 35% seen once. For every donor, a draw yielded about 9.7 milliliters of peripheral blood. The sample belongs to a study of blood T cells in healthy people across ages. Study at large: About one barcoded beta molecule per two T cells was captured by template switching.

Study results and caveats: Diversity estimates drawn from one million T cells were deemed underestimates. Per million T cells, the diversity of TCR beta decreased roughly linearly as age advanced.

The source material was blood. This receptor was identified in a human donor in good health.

The CDR3 coding sequence is TGTGCCAGCAGTGACGAGCGGGGCTATGGCTACACCTTC. This encodes CASSDERGYGYTF. This chain links TRBV2 with TRBJ1-2; D gene uncertain. CDR1 and CDR2 (germline): SNHLY, FYNNEI. V lost 3 bases, J lost 4 bases, and 9 bases lay in between. This CDR3 is built from 13 residues.